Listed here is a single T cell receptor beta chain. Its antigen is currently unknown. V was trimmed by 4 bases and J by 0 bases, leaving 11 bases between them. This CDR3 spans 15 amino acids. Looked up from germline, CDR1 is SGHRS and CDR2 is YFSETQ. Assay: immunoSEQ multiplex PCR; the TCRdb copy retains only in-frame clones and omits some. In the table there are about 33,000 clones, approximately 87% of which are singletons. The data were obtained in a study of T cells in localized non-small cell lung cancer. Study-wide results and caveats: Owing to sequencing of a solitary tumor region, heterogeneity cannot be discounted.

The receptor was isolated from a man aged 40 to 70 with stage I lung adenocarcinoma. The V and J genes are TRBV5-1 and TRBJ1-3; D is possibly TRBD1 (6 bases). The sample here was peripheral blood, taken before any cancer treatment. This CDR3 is CASSTTGNSGNTIYF. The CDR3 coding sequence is TGCGCCAGCAGCACGACAGGAAACTCTGGAAACACCATATATTTT. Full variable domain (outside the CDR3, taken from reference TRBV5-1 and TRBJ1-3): KAGVTQTPRYLIKTRGQQVTLSCSPISGHRSVSWYQQTPGQGLQFLFEYFSETQRNKGNFPGRFSGRQFSNSRSEMNVSTLELGDSALYLCASSTTGNSGNTIYFGEGSWLTVV.